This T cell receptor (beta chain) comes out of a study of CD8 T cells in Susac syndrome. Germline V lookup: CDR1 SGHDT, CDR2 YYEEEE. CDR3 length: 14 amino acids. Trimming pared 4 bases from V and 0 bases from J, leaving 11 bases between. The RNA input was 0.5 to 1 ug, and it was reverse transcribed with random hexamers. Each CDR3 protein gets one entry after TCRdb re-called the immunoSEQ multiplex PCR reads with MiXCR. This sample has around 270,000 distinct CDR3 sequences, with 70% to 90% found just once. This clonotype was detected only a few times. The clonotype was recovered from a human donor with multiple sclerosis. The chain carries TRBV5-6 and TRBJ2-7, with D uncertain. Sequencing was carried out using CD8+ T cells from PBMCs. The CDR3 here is CASSGPGYSYEQYF. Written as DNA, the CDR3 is TGTGCCAGCAGCGGACCGGGCTACTCCTACGAGCAGTACTTC.